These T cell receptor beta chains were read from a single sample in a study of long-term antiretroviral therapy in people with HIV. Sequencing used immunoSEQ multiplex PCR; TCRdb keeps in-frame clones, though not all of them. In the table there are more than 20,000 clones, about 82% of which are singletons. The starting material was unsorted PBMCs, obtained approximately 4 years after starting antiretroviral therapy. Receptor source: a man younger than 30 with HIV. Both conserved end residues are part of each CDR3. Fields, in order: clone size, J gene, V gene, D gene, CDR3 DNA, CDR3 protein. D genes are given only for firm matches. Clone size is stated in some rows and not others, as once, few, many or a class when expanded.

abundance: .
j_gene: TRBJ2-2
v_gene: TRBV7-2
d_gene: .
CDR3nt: TGTGCCAGCAGCTTTGGGACCGGGGAGCTGTTTTTT
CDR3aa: CASSFGTGELFF

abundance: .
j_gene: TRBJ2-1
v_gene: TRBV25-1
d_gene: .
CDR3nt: TGTGCCAGCAGTGAATTGAATGAGCAGTTCTTC
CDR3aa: CASSELNEQFF

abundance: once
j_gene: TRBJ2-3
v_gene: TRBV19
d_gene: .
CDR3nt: TGTGCCAGTAGTATAGGTCTTAACAGCATGGCTACGCAGTATTTT
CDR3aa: CASSIGLNSMATQYF

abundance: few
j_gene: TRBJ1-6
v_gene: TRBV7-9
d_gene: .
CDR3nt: TGTGCCAGCAGCTTAGGCCGGAATTCACCCCTCCACTTT
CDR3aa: CASSLGRNSPLHF

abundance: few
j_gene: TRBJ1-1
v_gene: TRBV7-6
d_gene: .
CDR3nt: TGTGCCAGCAGCTTAAGCACGGCGCCCGGGGTGGTTTCAATGAACACTGAAGCTTTCTTT
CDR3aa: CASSLSTAPGVVSMNTEAFF

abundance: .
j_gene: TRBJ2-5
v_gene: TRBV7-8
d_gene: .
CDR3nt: TGTGCCAGCAGTTGGGGTAGGGGGGCGCGGGAGACCCAGTACTTC
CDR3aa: CASSWGRGARETQYF

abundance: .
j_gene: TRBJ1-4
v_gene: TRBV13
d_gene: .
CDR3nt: TGTGCCAGCAGCTTTGGGTCCTCACCTTTTAATGAAAAACTGTTTTTT
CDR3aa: CASSFGSSPFNEKLFF

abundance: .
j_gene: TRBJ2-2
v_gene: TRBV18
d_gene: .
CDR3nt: TGTGCCAGCTCCCTTGGACAACCGAACACCGGGGAGCTGTTTTTT
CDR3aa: CASSLGQPNTGELFF

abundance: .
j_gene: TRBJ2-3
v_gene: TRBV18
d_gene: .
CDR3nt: TGTGCCAGCTCACGGGCTCTGCCAGATACGCAGTATTTT
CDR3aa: CASSRALPDTQYF

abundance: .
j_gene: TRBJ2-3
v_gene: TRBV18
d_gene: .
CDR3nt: TGTGCCAGCTCACCACCGGAGGGGACAGATACGCAGTATTTT
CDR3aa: CASSPPEGTDTQYF

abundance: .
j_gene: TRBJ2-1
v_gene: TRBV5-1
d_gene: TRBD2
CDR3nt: TGCGCCAGCAAGGAGGATAGCGGGGGGGCCCGGTTCTTC
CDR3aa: CASKEDSGGARFF

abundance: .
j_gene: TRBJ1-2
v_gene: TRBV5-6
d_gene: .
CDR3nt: TGTGCCAGCAGCTTTGTTGGGGTCAGCGCAACTAACTATGGCTACACCTTC
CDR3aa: CASSFVGVSATNYGYTF

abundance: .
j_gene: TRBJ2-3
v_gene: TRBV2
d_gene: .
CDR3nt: TGTGCCAGCAGTGAACGGGGTTTGGCGCAGTATTTT
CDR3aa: CASSERGLAQYF